Included here is one TCR beta chain sequence, with context. The antigen it binds to is not known. Nothing much larger sits one base from this clone, and base qualities are not available. These data originate in a study of blood T cells in healthy people across ages (dated by TCRdb to the mid-2010s). Study-level background: In model experiments, template switching captured about one uniquely barcoded TCR beta cDNA molecule for every two T cells. To track age-related changes in TCR beta repertoire diversity, the study relied on deep sequencing normalized with unique cDNA molecular identifiers. Four age groups were formed from the donors: young (average approximately 15 years), middle-aged (around 41), aged (62) and long-lived (less than 85). To avoid experimental bias, donors of different ages were distributed randomly across sequencing lanes. Using the same blood draw, the study looked at two additional independent replicas of 1 million unique cDNA reads for two donors, one aged 18 to 30 and the other aged 80 or older.

Receptor libraries were prepared by 5' RACE. The data were produced on an Illumina HiSeq 2500. The second PCR ran for roughly 7 to 12 cycles and used a J-beta primer mix along with a sample-barcoded 5' primer. Each TCR beta cDNA molecule received a unique molecular identifier from a template-switch 5' adaptor carrying 12 random nucleotides. At least 3 million CDR3-containing paired-end reads were obtained from each sample. The Mint cDNA synthesis kit, primed by a TRBC-specific oligonucleotide, was used to synthesize first-strand cDNA from all RNA. Following uracil-DNA glycosylase treatment, a first 18-cycle PCR with universal primers M1SS and BC2_uni_R was performed on all cDNA. As for the authors' bioinformatics: For normalization, 1 million high-quality reads, each with a distinct molecular identifier, were randomly selected from each sample. Instead of being binned into consensus sequences, reads that shared molecular identifiers were thrown out. MiTCR, run with a Q25 quality threshold and the strictest error-elimination algorithm, handled CDR3 identification, clonotype clustering and error correction. Lower-bound total TCR beta diversity was estimated with a nonparametric unseen species model using Euler transformation. Using fastp trimming at Q25 and MiXCR clonotype assembly, TCRdb reanalyzed the public sequencing data and kept in-frame beta chains. Each CDR3 protein gets just one entry, which takes the most common genes and DNA from the rows behind it. The authors' filters were not applied to this entry. The table for this sample lists hundreds of thousands of distinct CDR3 sequences; 40% to 65% of them were counted only once. In total, the top ten clones hold roughly 13% of the sample.

What the work shows at the level of the full study, not this receptor alone: A strong correlation was found between observed TCR beta diversity and the percentage of naive T cells measured by flow cytometry. Bulk unsorted PBMC profiling prevented conclusive comparison of naive and antigen-experienced compartments. Estimates of total diversity from one million sequenced T cells were regarded as lower bounds and underestimates. As age increased, observed TCR beta diversity per million T cells dropped in a roughly linear way, and a significant reduction was already evident by age around 41. Compared with the aged group, the long-lived group had more naive CD4+ T cells, fewer expanded clones and increased TCR diversity, a pattern suggesting age selection. Because donor CMV infection status was unknown, age-related changes in expanded clonotypes were potentially confounded.

Donors were a few dozen systemically healthy Caucasian individuals from Russia aged roughly 6 to 90 years. Each donor gave around 9.9 milliliters of peripheral blood, collected into EDTA-treated Vacutainer tubes. Ficoll-Paque density-gradient centrifugation was used to isolate PBMCs, with at least 6.5 million per sample. Total RNA, at least 5.5 micrograms per sample, was extracted from PBMCs with Trizol reagent. For every donor, an aliquot of PBMCs went through flow cytometry to measure the percentages of naive CD45RAhigh/CD27high T cells. CDR1 is given as MDHEN and CDR2 as SYDVKM, both from the germline V gene. After removal of 2 bases from V and 6 bases from J, the junction retains 19 bases not matched to a gene. The CDR3 holds 19 amino acids from the cysteine to the phenylalanine. Left in the record is the CDR3 DNA by itself, 57 bases read in frame from the first base.

Rearrangement joined TRBV28 to TRBJ2-7, and TRBD2 matches 10 of the central bases. The TCR was taken from an elderly woman in good health. Sequencing used blood. The base sequence is TGTGCCAGCAGTTTAAGGTCCATCCTTGGGACTAGCGTGTTTTTCGAGCAGTACTTC. Translated, this gives CASSLRSILGTSVFFEQYF.